A single count supports the clone carrying this T cell receptor beta chain. The germline gives CDR1 SNHLY, CDR2 FYNNEI. The CDR3 length is 12 residues. J was trimmed by 11 bases and V by 6 bases; bases with no gene match: 6. This record comes from a study of blood T cell repertoires in COVID-19. Here immunoSEQ multiplex PCR was the method, and the copy in TCRdb shows in-frame clones only, minus some. Altogether about 190,000 clones are present, about nine tenths being singletons, with the ten largest covering less than 1.5%. This chain links TRBV2 with TRBJ2-3; 9 nucleotides align to TRBD2. This TCR was sampled from a man aged 25-45 years with acute or convalescent COVID-19. Sequenced sample: peripheral blood. The chain's CDR3 is CASRDSGREQYF. The CDR3 coding sequence is TGTGCCAGCAGGGATAGCGGGAGAGAGCAGTATTTT.